The present entry profiles one TCR beta chain with its context. Its antigen target is currently unknown. Base qualities are missing; no much larger clone stands one base away. Instrument on record: Illumina HiSeq 1500. Through fastp at Q25 and MiXCR, TCRdb rebuilt clones from the public reads, retaining in-frame beta chains. One record per CDR3 amino acid sequence lists the most common genes and DNA. This sample is represented by fewer than 850,000 distinct CDR3 sequences; under 35% of them were singletons. The leading ten clones occupy roughly 14% of the sample. The sample's treatment or condition label, in plain terms: in vitro stimulation with specific CMV peptide epitopes to enrich CMV-specific T cells. The germline V gene (reference sequence) sets CDR1 to MNHEY and CDR2 to SMNVEV. The CDR3 runs 15 amino acids, cysteine and phenylalanine included. The kept DNA is CDR3 alone, 45 bases in frame from the first base. Deletion took 6 bases off V and 5 bases off J, with a span of 19 bases between the germline ends.

This entry comes from a study of T cell repertoires in cytomegalovirus infection (dated by TCRdb to about 2019). With respect to the entire study: Alongside well-studied HLA-B-restricted epitopes, the peptide stimulations were aimed at recently identified HLA-C-restricted CMV epitopes, whose presentation resists viral immunomodulation. Because public TCR beta signatures pointed to carriage of CMV infection together with the matching HLA type, the HLA type of each donor mattered for the analysis. Paper-wide results and their limitations: Cumulative frequency of public TCR beta family members discriminated carriers of CMV infection plus the relevant HLA type in this cohort and an independent roughly 350-donor cohort. The ex vivo response was dominated by HLA-C-restricted CMV-specific TCR beta clonotypes, which also provided the single most frequent clonotype in two of eight donors.

The sequence derives from a human donor in good health (CMV status not recorded). Some clones in this sample may be carry-over from other donors' samples. The receptor chain draws on TRBV27 and TRBJ2-5, and the D gene may be TRBD1, 5 bases matching. The source was cultured CD8+ T cells from PBMCs, collected from culture after CMV antigen stimulation. This receptor carries the CDR3 CASSPIQGRRETQYF. Read as DNA, the sequence is TGTGCCAGCAGCCCCATCCAGGGCAGACGGGAGACCCAGTACTTC.